The 8 T cell receptor beta chains listed next were all sequenced from one sample in a study of T cells in localized non-small cell lung cancer. The table came from immunoSEQ multiplex PCR; TCRdb's copy has only in-frame clones and leaves some out. The table includes tens of thousands of clones, around 85% detected once. The source material was peripheral blood, sampled before any cancer treatment. These receptors were obtained from a man between 35 and 75 years old with stage I lung adenocarcinoma.

This chain joins TRBV19 and TRBJ2-7; D tentatively reads TRBD1 or TRBD2 (6 bases each). Germline CDR1 reads LNHDA; CDR2 reads SQIVND (reference sequence). V was trimmed by 4 bases and J by 0 bases, leaving 16 bases between them. The CDR3 extends over 16 amino acids. The CDR3 spells CASSRFGGGNSYEQYF. The DNA for the CDR3 is TGTGCCAGTAGTAGATTCGGGGGCGGGAACTCCTACGAGCAGTACTTC.

The chain joins TRBV7-2 to TRBJ2-3; perhaps TRBD1 as D (5 bases). Germline V CDR1 and CDR2: SGHTA, FQGNSA. V dropped 7 bases and J dropped 0 bases, with 14 bases sitting between them. CDR3 length: 15 residues. DNA for the CDR3: TGTGCCAGCACACCCCCCAGGGCTAGCACAGATACGCAGTATTTT. Its protein is CASTPPRASTDTQYF.

The gene calls are TRBV7-6 and TRBJ2-7; maybe TRBD1 (5 bases). This CDR3 is built from 18 residues. Trimming removed 5 bases at V and 2 bases at J, with 25 bases between. Germline V lookup: CDR1 SGHVS, CDR2 FNYEAQ. The CDR3 is CASSPSSPSRAVTYEQYF. The CDR3 nucleotides are TGTGCCAGCAGCCCTTCCAGCCCATCCAGGGCCGTCACCTACGAGCAGTACTTC. Using reference TRBV7-6 and TRBJ2-7 for the parts outside the CDR3, the full variable domain is GAGVSQSPRYKVTKRGQDVALRCDPISGHVSLYWYRQALGQGPEFLTYFNYEAQQDKSGLPNDRFSAERPEGSISTLTIQRTEQRDSAMYRCASSPSSPSRAVTYEQYFGPGTRLTVT.

The chain is built from TRBV11-2 and TRBJ2-5; possibly TRBD1 for D (8 bases). V was cut by 5 bases and J by 0 bases, with 13 bases left in between. This CDR3 spans 15 amino acids. Germline assignment: CDR1 SGHAT and CDR2 FQNNGV. As DNA, the CDR3 is TGTGCCAGCAGCCAACAGGGGGGGAACCAAGAGACCCAGTACTTC. This translates into CASSQQGGNQETQYF.

CDR3 DNA: TGTGCCAGCAGTTACATGGGGAATCAGCCCCAGCATTTT. Amino acids: CASSYMGNQPQHF. The chain recombines TRBV6-5 with TRBJ1-5, with D unclear. The CDR3 consists of 13 residues. V dropped 2 bases and J dropped 4 bases, with 6 bases sitting between them. Germline CDR1 is MNHEY and CDR2 is SVGAGI.

J is TRBJ1-4 and V is TRBV7-2; the D gene is possibly TRBD1 (5 bases). Germline assignment: CDR1 SGHTA and CDR2 FQGNSA. CDR3 length: 13 amino acids. Trimming removed 5 bases at V and 8 bases at J, with 12 bases between. CDR3 nucleotide sequence: TGTGCCAGCAGCGCCGGGACTACGGAAAAACTGTTTTTT. The encoded protein is CASSAGTTEKLFF.

V gene TRBV18 combines with J gene TRBJ2-5; 7 nucleotides agree with TRBD2. CDR1 and CDR2 from the germline V gene are KGHSH and LQKENI. V was pared by 0 bases and J by 1 base, with 2 bases of the junction left unmatched. This CDR3 spans 15 amino acids. CDR3 nucleotide sequence: TGTGCCAGCTCACCACCGGGGACTACCCAAGAGACCCAGTACTTC. Its protein product is CASSPPGTTQETQYF.

The rearrangement joins TRBV18 to TRBJ2-5, with 8 bases lining up with TRBD1. The CDR3 is 13 amino acids. The V and J ends lost 5 bases and 5 bases, in that order; junction bases with no gene match: 4. Germline V gene data show CDR1 as KGHSH and CDR2 as LQKENI. The CDR3 nucleotides are TGTGCCAGCTCATTTCCAGGGGGCGAGACCCAGTACTTC. This sequence encodes CASSFPGGETQYF.